A single sample gave rise to the 27 T cell receptor beta chains below, sequenced in a study of cytomegalovirus exposure and HLA in healthy donors. Amplification used 60 Vbeta primers and 13 Jbeta primers. Here immunoSEQ multiplex PCR was the method, and the copy in TCRdb shows in-frame clones only, minus some. The sample includes 95,000 to 150,000 clones. Sequenced sample: PBMCs. Receptor source: a man in his thirties or forties in good health and CMV-seronegative.

This chain's CDR3 is CSVGGRLSSYNEQFF. In DNA form, the CDR3 reads TGCAGCGTTGGCGGGAGGCTGAGCTCCTACAATGAGCAGTTCTTC. The chain employs TRBV29-1 and TRBJ2-1; TRBD2 aligns across 8 bases. Germline V gene lookup returns CDR1 SQVTM and CDR2 ANQGSEA. V was pared by 4 bases and J by 0 bases, with 5 bases of the junction left unmatched. The CDR3 is made up of 15 amino acids.

The rearrangement joins TRBV5-6 to TRBJ2-6, with a tentative D call TRBD1 (7 bases). The CDR3 consists of 16 residues. Between the trimmed V and J ends, which lost 3 bases and 0 bases, there was a span of 10 bases. Per the germline V gene, CDR1 is SGHDT and CDR2 is YYEEEE. In DNA, the CDR3 is TGTGCCAGCAGCTCGGGGGACAGCTCTGGGGCCAACGTCCTGACTTTC. As protein: CASSSGDSSGANVLTF.

The V gene is TRBV30, the J gene TRBJ2-1; no definite D call. The germline V gene encodes CDR1 GTSNPN and CDR2 SVGIG (reference sequence). This CDR3 has 14 residues. Trimming took 7 bases from V and 2 from J, leaving 15 bases between them. CDR3 in amino acids: CASESERTYNEQFF. CDR3 in DNA: TGTGCCTCCGAAAGCGAGAGAACCTACAATGAGCAGTTCTTC.

V usage is TRBV4-3 and J usage is TRBJ1-3; TRBD1 matches at 9 bases. The germline V gene has CDR1 LGHNA and CDR2 YSLEER. Trimming at V came to 4 bases and at J to 4 bases, leaving 5 bases not matched to a gene. The CDR3 consists of 15 residues. The CDR3 here is CASSPNTGGGNTIYF. CDR3 sequence (DNA): TGCGCCAGCAGCCCCAACACAGGGGGCGGAAACACCATATATTTT.

The J gene is TRBJ2-1, the V gene TRBV5-1, with 10 bases fitting TRBD2. Per the germline V gene, CDR1 is SGHRS and CDR2 is YFSETQ. V trimming: 0 bases; J trimming: 7 bases; junction bases outside the gene matches: 4. There are 15 residues in the CDR3. In DNA form, the CDR3 reads TGCGCCAGCAGCTTGGGTACTAGCGGGAATAATGAGCAGTTCTTC. Its translation: CASSLGTSGNNEQFF.

V usage is TRBV5-8 and J usage is TRBJ2-7; TRBD2 agrees at 8 bases. CDR3 length: 16 amino acids. Germline assignment: CDR1 SGHTS and CDR2 YDEGEE. J was trimmed by 3 bases and V by 4 bases; bases with no gene match: 12. CDR3 amino acids: CASSRRLAGKFYEQYF. The CDR3, as DNA: TGTGCCAGCAGCCGGAGGCTAGCGGGCAAATTCTACGAGCAGTACTTC.

The V gene is TRBV5-6, the J gene TRBJ1-6; 7 positions match TRBD1. The junction had 8 bases not matched to a gene; V was cut back by 4 bases and J by 13 bases. This CDR3 contains 13 residues. Germline loops: CDR1 SGHDT, CDR2 YYEEEE. As DNA, the CDR3 is TGTGCCAGCAGCGAAACACAGGGGACGCCCCTCCACTTT. Its protein is CASSETQGTPLHF.

V and J are TRBV7-9 and TRBJ1-1; D gene uncertain. The V gene lost 7 bases and the J gene lost 4 bases, with 19 bases spanning the gap. From germline, CDR1 is SEHNR and CDR2 FQNEAQ (reference sequence). The CDR3 has 15 residues. The CDR3 is CASILEGFVSTEAFF. The CDR3 DNA reads as TGTGCCAGCATCCTAGAGGGCTTTGTGAGCACTGAAGCTTTCTTT.

V usage is TRBV6-1 and J usage is TRBJ1-1; perhaps TRBD1 as D (5 bases). V gave up 6 bases and J gave up 3 bases, with 11 bases separating them. Germline CDR1 is MNHNS and CDR2 is SASEGT. There are 13 residues in the CDR3. CDR3 residues: CASSEQVDTEAFF. CDR3 sequence (DNA): TGTGCCAGCAGCGAACAGGTGGACACTGAAGCTTTCTTT.

About this clone: The junction differs from germline at one of its ends, possibly a read error. The V gene is TRBV4-1, the J gene TRBJ2-3; D not certain. Germline lookup yields CDR1 MGHRA and CDR2 YSYEKL. The CDR3 loop spans 13 amino acids. DNA of the CDR3: TGCGCCAGCAGCCAAGATGAGAACCTATCGCGGTCTTTT. Its protein product is CASSQDENLSRSF.

The chain couples TRBV7-9 to TRBJ1-2; 9 nucleotides line up with TRBD1. The germline V gene encodes CDR1 SEHNR and CDR2 FQNEAQ (reference sequence). The junction had 12 bases not matched to a gene; V was cut back by 5 bases and J by 8 bases. The CDR3 totals 15 residues. The CDR3 DNA reads TGTGCCAGCAGCCCCGACCCTACAGGGGGCTGGGGCTACACCTTC. Its protein product is CASSPDPTGGWGYTF.

This sequence joins TRBV2 and TRBJ1-2; TRBD1 agrees at 7 bases. The trim removed 4 bases at V and 4 bases at J, leaving 3 bases unmatched. This CDR3 is 13 amino acids long. Germline V gene sequence: CDR1 SNHLY, CDR2 FYNNEI. The CDR3 sequence: CASSGWTGYGYTF. DNA for the CDR3: TGTGCCAGCAGTGGTTGGACAGGCTATGGCTACACCTTC.

This chain connects TRBV14 to TRBJ2-5; 10 nucleotides line up with TRBD1. The end of the DNA aligns better with TRBJ2-7, so the J call may be wrong. Germline loops: CDR1 SGHDN, CDR2 FVKESK. The CDR3 totals 15 residues. The CDR3 nucleotides are TGTGCCAGCCGACTGACCGGGACAGGGGTCCACGAGCAGTACTTC. The encoded protein is CASRLTGTGVHEQYF.

V is TRBV4-3 and J is TRBJ2-7, with TRBD1 matching 7 bases. Trimming cost V 0 bases and J 1 base; bases outside gene matches: 3. Per the germline V gene, CDR1 is LGHNA and CDR2 is YSLEER. The length of the CDR3 is 15 residues. CDR3 in amino acids: CASSQDRDRSYEQYF. DNA for the CDR3: TGCGCCAGCAGCCAAGATCGGGACAGATCCTACGAGCAGTACTTC.

This chain connects TRBV10-3 to TRBJ1-5, with D possibly matching TRBD1 (6 bases). Germline V gives CDR1 ENHRY, CDR2 SYGVKD. Trimming stripped 10 bases from V and 4 bases from J, with 14 bases between. The CDR3 contains 13 residues. Here the CDR3 reads CATYGGRNQPQHF. DNA of the CDR3: TGTGCCACGTACGGGGGGCGGAATCAGCCCCAGCATTTT.

V gene TRBV19 combines with J gene TRBJ2-7, with D unclear. The germline V and J ends were trimmed by 0 bases and 0 bases, with 6 bases remaining between them. Looked up from germline, CDR1 is LNHDA and CDR2 is SQIVND (reference sequence). This CDR3 has 14 residues. The CDR3 DNA follows: TGTGCCAGTAGTATAGACGTAATCTCCTACGAGCAGTACTTC. It specifies CASSIDVISYEQYF. Drawing the rest from reference TRBV19 and TRBJ2-7, the complete variable domain is DGGITQSPKYLFRKEGQNVTLSCEQNLNHDAMYWYRQDPGQGLRLIYYSQIVNDFQKGDIAEGYSVSREKKESFPLTVTSAQKNPTAFYLCASSIDVISYEQYFGPGTRLTVT.

The V gene is TRBV19, the J gene TRBJ2-1, with 9 nucleotides matching TRBD1. From germline, CDR1 is LNHDA and CDR2 SQIVND (reference sequence). The V and J ends lost 5 bases and 7 bases, in that order; junction bases with no gene match: 12. The CDR3 has 16 residues. The CDR3 DNA follows: TGTGCCAGTAGTGCCGGACAGGGGAGGATTAGGAATGAGCAGTTCTTC. It translates to CASSAGQGRIRNEQFF.

The CDR3 loop is CAETQGNTEAFF. CDR3 DNA sequence: TGTGCCGAAACGCAGGGTAACACTGAAGCTTTCTTT. The chain is built from TRBV2 and TRBJ1-1, with D possibly matching TRBD1 (5 bases). CDR3 length equals 12 residues. V lost 11 bases, J lost 2 bases, and 12 bases lay in between. The germline V gene has CDR1 SNHLY and CDR2 FYNNEI.

The chain is built from TRBV7-9 and TRBJ2-3, with TRBD2 as a possible D gene (5 bases). Between the trimmed V and J ends, which lost 6 bases and 6 bases, there was a span of 19 bases. Germline V gene sequence: CDR1 SEHNR, CDR2 FQNEAQ (reference sequence). The CDR3 is made up of 15 amino acids. CDR3 in DNA: TGTGCCAGCAGGCTTCCGTGGGGAGTCGGGGATACGCAGTATTTT. It specifies CASRLPWGVGDTQYF. The full variable domain, completed using reference TRBV7-9 and TRBJ2-3, is DTGVSQNPRHKITKRGQNVTFRCDPISEHNRLYWYRQTLGQGPEFLTYFQNEAQLEKSRLLSDRFSAERPKGSFSTLEIQRTEQGDSAMYLCASRLPWGVGDTQYFGPGTRLTVL.

The chain employs TRBV29-1 and TRBJ1-5, with 8 bases fitting TRBD1. Germline-derived CDR1 and CDR2 are SQVTM and ANQGSEA. With 7 bases clipped from V and 7 bases from J, the junction kept 9 bases outside the gene matches. This CDR3 is built from 13 residues. The CDR3 loop is CSATDRGGQPQHF. The CDR3 DNA reads TGCAGCGCTACTGACAGGGGCGGGCAGCCCCAGCATTTT.

The chain has TRBV5-5 and TRBJ1-3, with 7 bases that match TRBD1. V shed 3 bases and J 4 bases; nucleotides not matched to a gene: 7. This CDR3 is 15 amino acids long. The germline V gene encodes CDR1 SGHKS and CDR2 YYEKEE (reference sequence). CDR3 loop: CASSSGQIRGNTIYF. CDR3 DNA sequence: TGTGCCAGCAGCTCGGGACAGATCCGCGGAAACACCATATATTTT.

The chain joins TRBV7-6 to TRBJ2-1; the D gene is possibly TRBD2 (6 bases). The CDR3 length is 16 residues. V was cut by 5 bases and J by 0 bases, with 14 bases left in between. Germline CDR1 and CDR2: SGHVS and FNYEAQ. CDR3 DNA: TGTGCCAGCAGCGACCCCTACGGGAGCTCCTACAATGAGCAGTTCTTC. Protein: CASSDPYGSSYNEQFF.

The chain joins TRBV6-6 to TRBJ2-2, with 8 bases lining up with TRBD1. The trim removed 6 bases at V and 6 bases at J, leaving 9 bases unmatched. CDR1 MNHNY and CDR2 SVGAGI come from the germline V gene (reference sequence). The CDR3 runs to 15 residues. CDR3 nucleotides: TGTGCCAGCAGCCAACGGACAGGGAAGGCCGGGGAGCTGTTTTTT. Its protein product is CASSQRTGKAGELFF.

The rearrangement links TRBV30 to TRBJ1-5; a weak D match, TRBD1 (5 bases). Germline V gene sequence: CDR1 GTSNPN, CDR2 SVGIG (reference sequence). This CDR3 region has 15 residues. Trimming removed 4 bases from V and 1 base from J, with 14 bases in between. The CDR3 nucleotides are TGTGCCTGGACCACCGGGCAGGGCAGCAATCAGCCCCAGCATTTT. Translating it yields CAWTTGQGSNQPQHF.

The chain carries TRBV4-2 and TRBJ1-1; D uncertain. The V and J ends lost 2 bases and 5 bases respectively, with 9 bases between them. CDR1 LGHNA and CDR2 YNFKEQ come from the germline V gene. This CDR3 contains 13 residues. CDR3 DNA sequence: TGTGCCAGCAGCCAATTTCAGGCTACTGAAGCTTTCTTT. Amino acid sequence: CASSQFQATEAFF.

The chain combines TRBV7-9 with TRBJ2-3; TRBD2 matches 8 bases. Trimming at V came to 5 bases and at J to 2 bases, leaving 9 bases not matched to a gene. This CDR3 is 16 amino acids long. Germline V CDR1 and CDR2: SEHNR, FQNEAQ (reference sequence). CDR3 DNA sequence: TGTGCCAGCAGCCAAGGTACTAGCGGAGACACAGATACGCAGTATTTT. Amino acids: CASSQGTSGDTDTQYF.

This chain joins TRBV2 and TRBJ2-2, with D perhaps matching TRBD2 (6 bases). The CDR3 length is 14 residues. Germline V gene lookup returns CDR1 SNHLY and CDR2 FYNNEI. V shed 6 bases and J shed 6 bases, with 14 bases lying between them. This chain's CDR3 is CASRGLEGPGELFF. The CDR3, as DNA: TGTGCCAGCAGGGGACTGGAGGGGCCCGGGGAGCTGTTTTTT. The whole variable domain, remainder taken from reference TRBV2 and TRBJ2-2, is EPEVTQTPSHQVTQMGQEVILRCVPISNHLYFYWYRQILGQKVEFLVSFYNNEISEKSEIFDDQFSVERPDGSNFTLKIRSTKLEDSAMYFCASRGLEGPGELFFGEGSRLTVL.